This TCR beta chain emerged from a study of blood T cell repertoires in COVID-19. On the study more broadly: There were acute and convalescent COVID-19 samples, and they came from the United States, Italy and Spain.

Trimming at V came to 1 base and at J to 1 base, leaving 8 bases not matched to a gene. CDR1 is SEHNR, CDR2 FQNEAQ, per germline (reference sequence). The CDR3 contains 18 residues. Original handling: Using reference gene primer amplification, nucleated cell counts were estimated. Profiling relied on immunoSEQ multiplex PCR, and the TCRdb table lists in-frame clones only, not all of them. V and J calls and clone size are those listed in that table; D and trimming were worked out from the DNA. The data show 200,000 to 300,000 clones, approximately 86% seen once. This chain uses TRBV7-9 with TRBJ2-3; 10 bases fit TRBD2. Material: peripheral blood. This sequence was found in a man aged 25 to 45 with active or convalescent COVID-19. In nucleotides, the CDR3 is TGTGCCAGCAGCTTAGGACTAGCGGGTGGAAGACGCACAGATACGCAGTATTTT. This gives the protein CASSLGLAGGRRTDTQYF.